This entry concerns a single TCR beta chain. These data originate in a study of blood T cell repertoires in COVID-19. Study background: T cells, B-cell-depleted T cells, or PBMCs supplied cDNA or gDNA.

With 6 bases removed from V and 3 bases from J, the gap between germline ends came to 12 bases. Germline V lookup: CDR1 KGHSH, CDR2 LQKENI. This CDR3 is 14 amino acids long. Assay: immunoSEQ multiplex PCR; the TCRdb copy retains only in-frame clones and omits some. The sample carries about 40,000 clones, about 88% recorded once. The sample taken for sequencing was peripheral blood. The source of this sequence is a man between 45 and 60 years old in a cohort sampled during active COVID-19. The genes are TRBV18 and TRBJ1-5, with D possibly TRBD1 on 6 matching bases. CDR3: CASSKTGVNQPQHF. In DNA form, the CDR3 reads TGTGCCAGCTCGAAGACAGGCGTCAATCAGCCCCAGCATTTT.